Described below is a single T cell receptor (beta chain) sequence and its context. Its target is not known. The germline gene is not matched at one end of the junction; a read error may be the cause. Other DNA sequences in this specimen translate into the identical CDR3. The data were produced by immunoSEQ multiplex PCR, yet TCRdb's version contains in-frame clones alone and is incomplete. Of tens of thousands of clones detected, 80% appear once; the ten largest clones hold 22%. The data originate from a study of T cell responses to AZD1222 COVID-19 vaccine. Germline V gene lookup returns CDR1 SNHLY and CDR2 FYNNEI. The CDR3 consists of 15 residues. Study-level results: Nearly half of spike-specific TCRs reportedly go after variant regions that carry no mutations. White British ancestry dominated among donors, who included more females, and clonal diversity was possibly underestimated.

Sequenced material: peripheral blood, taken on day 0 of AZD1222 vaccination. The chain combines TRBV2 with TRBJ2-2; D is unresolved. This clonotype was obtained from an adult in good health. CDR3 residues: CASMPTDGDTGELFF. Written as DNA, the CDR3 is TGTGCTAGCATGCCTACCGATGGAGACACCGGGGAGCTGTTTTTT. Using reference TRBV2 and TRBJ2-2 for the parts outside the CDR3, the full variable domain is EPEVTQTPSHQVTQMGQEVILRCVPISNHLYFYWYRQILGQKVEFLVSFYNNEISEKSEIFDDQFSVERPDGSNFTLKIRSTKLEDSAMYFCASMPTDGDTGELFFGEGSRLTVL.